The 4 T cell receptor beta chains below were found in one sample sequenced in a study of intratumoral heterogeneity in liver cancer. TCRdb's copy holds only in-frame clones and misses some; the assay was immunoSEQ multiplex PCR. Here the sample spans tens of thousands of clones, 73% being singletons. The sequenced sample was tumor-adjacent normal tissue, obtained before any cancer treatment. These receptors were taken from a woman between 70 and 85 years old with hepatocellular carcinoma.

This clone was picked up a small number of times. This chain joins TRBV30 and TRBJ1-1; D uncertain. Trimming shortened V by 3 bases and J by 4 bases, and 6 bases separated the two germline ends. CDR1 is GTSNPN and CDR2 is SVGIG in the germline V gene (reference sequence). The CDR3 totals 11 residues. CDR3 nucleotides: TGTGCCTGGAGCACTCTCACTGAAGCTTTCTTT. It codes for CAWSTLTEAFF.

For the CDR3, the DNA is TGCGCCAGCAGTGGTCCGAGGGGGAGGCAGTATTTT. Its translation: CASSGPRGRQYF. The rearrangement uses TRBV10-1 and TRBJ2-3; tentative D call: TRBD1 (6 bases). Germline V lookup: CDR1 WNHNN, CDR2 SYGVQD (reference sequence). V dropped 4 bases and J dropped 11 bases, with 13 bases sitting between them. The CDR3 loop spans 12 amino acids.

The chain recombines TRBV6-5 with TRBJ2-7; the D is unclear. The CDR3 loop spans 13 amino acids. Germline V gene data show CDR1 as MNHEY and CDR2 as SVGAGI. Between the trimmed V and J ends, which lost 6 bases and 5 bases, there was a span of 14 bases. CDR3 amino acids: CASSSTLVHEQYF. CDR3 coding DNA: TGTGCCAGCAGCTCCACTCTTGTTCACGAGCAGTACTTC.

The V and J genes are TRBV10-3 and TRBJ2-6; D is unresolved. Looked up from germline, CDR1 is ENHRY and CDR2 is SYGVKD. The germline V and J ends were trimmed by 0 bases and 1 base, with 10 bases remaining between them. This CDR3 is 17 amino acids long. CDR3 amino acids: CAISESRSPSGANVLTF. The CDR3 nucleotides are TGTGCCATCAGTGAGTCCAGGTCCCCTTCTGGGGCCAACGTCCTGACTTTC.